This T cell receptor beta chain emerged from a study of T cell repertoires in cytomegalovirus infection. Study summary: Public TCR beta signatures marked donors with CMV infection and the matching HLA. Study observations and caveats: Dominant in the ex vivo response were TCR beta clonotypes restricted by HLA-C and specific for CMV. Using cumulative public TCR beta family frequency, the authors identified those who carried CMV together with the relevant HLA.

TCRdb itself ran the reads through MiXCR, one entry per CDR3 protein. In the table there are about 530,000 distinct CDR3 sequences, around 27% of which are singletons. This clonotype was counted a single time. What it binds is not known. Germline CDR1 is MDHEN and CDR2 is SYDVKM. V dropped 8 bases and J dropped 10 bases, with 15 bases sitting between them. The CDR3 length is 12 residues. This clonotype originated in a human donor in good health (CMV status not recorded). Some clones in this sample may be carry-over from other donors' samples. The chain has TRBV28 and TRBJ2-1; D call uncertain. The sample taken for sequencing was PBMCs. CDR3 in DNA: TGTGCCAGCGTCGACGGTTTATCCGAGCAGTTCTTC. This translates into CASVDGLSEQFF.